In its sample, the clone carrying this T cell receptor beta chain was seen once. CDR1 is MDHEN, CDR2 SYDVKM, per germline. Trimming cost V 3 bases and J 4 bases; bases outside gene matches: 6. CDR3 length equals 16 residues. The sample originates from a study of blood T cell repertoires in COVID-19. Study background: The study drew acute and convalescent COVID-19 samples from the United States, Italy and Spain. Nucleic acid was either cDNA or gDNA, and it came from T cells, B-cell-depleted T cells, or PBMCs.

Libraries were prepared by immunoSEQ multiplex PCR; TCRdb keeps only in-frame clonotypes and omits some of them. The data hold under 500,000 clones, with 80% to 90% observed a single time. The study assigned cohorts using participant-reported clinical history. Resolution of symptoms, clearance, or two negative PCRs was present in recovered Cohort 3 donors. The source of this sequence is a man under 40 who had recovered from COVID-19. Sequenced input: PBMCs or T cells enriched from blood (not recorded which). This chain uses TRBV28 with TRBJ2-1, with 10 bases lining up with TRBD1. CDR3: CASSLSKGQGYNEQFF. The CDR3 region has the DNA TGTGCCAGCAGTTTGTCGAAGGGACAGGGGTACAATGAGCAGTTCTTC.